These 23 T cell receptor beta chains came from one sample sequenced in a study of naive and memory T cell subsets. The study, taken as a whole, reports: Possibly reflecting memory cells re-expressing CD45RA, a few larger clonotypes occurred in naive repertoires, especially CD8.

For these TCRs, the target antigens are not known. The beta constant-region primer was an equimolar mix of two oligonucleotides covering TRBC1 and TRBC2. Four rounds of PCR amplified the ligated cDNA using nested alpha and beta constant-region primers plus SP2. TCRdb reprocessed the UMI-ligation and nested PCR reads with MiXCR, giving one entry per CDR3 protein. The repertoire includes more than 95,000 distinct CDR3 sequences, roughly 15% of them detected once, and approximately 3% sits in the top ten. Sample: naive CD8+ T cells from blood. The receptors shown here come from a human donor in good health.

V usage is TRBV28 and J usage is TRBJ2-5; tentative D call: TRBD1 (5 bases). The germline V gene has CDR1 MDHEN and CDR2 SYDVKM. This CDR3 region has 15 residues. The ends were cut back, 5 bases at V and 3 bases at J, with 16 bases in the middle. Written as DNA, the CDR3 is TGTGCCAGCAGTCCGGACAATCGTCCGAAAGAGACCCAGTACTTC. Its translation is CASSPDNRPKETQYF. Variable domain in full (rest from reference TRBV28 and TRBJ2-5): DVKVTQSSRYLVKRTGEKVFLECVQDMDHENMFWYRQDPGLGLRLIYFSYDVKMKEKGDIPEGYSVSREKKERFSLILESASTNQTSMYLCASSPDNRPKETQYFGPGTRLLVL.

The V call is TRBV5-1, the J call TRBJ2-7; D unresolved. Trimming shortened V by 3 bases and J by 4 bases, and 14 bases separated the two germline ends. The CDR3 extends over 14 amino acids. CDR1 is SGHRS, CDR2 YFSETQ, per germline. The CDR3 DNA follows: TGCGCCAGCAGCTATGTTTATGGGCTGTACGAGCAGTACTTC. This gives the protein CASSYVYGLYEQYF.

This clonotype was recorded at least ten times. The rearrangement joins TRBV12-3 or TRBV12-4 to TRBJ2-2; 9 positions agree with TRBD1. CDR3 size: 16 residues. V lost 7 bases, J lost 5 bases, and 11 bases stayed unmatched. CDR3: CASIDPGQGWTGELFF. The CDR3 region has the DNA TGTGCCAGCATCGACCCGGGACAGGGTTGGACCGGGGAGCTGTTTTTT.

This clonotype showed up just a few times. The V gene is TRBV20-1, the J gene TRBJ1-3, with D uncertain. Per the germline V gene, CDR1 is DFQATT and CDR2 is SNEGSKA (reference sequence). Deletions cut 3 bases from V and 1 base from J, with 13 bases between. This CDR3 has 15 amino acids. This CDR3 reads CSASPDGISGNTIYF. The CDR3 DNA reads TGCAGTGCTAGTCCGGACGGCATATCTGGAAACACCATATATTTT.

Only a few counts were recorded for this clonotype. J is TRBJ2-1 and V is TRBV7-8, with 7 bases aligning to TRBD2. Trimming took 1 base from V and 3 from J; bases not matched to a gene: 9. This CDR3 contains 17 residues. Germline lookup yields CDR1 SGHVS and CDR2 FQNEAQ. The CDR3 sequence is CASSLGGVSGYYNEQFF. In DNA form, the CDR3 reads TGTGCCAGCAGCTTAGGAGGGGTTAGCGGGTACTACAATGAGCAGTTCTTC.

This clonotype was found a few times. The rearrangement uses TRBV7-9 and TRBJ2-2, with TRBD2 as a possible D gene (5 bases). Germline-derived CDR1 and CDR2 are SEHNR and FQNEAQ (reference sequence). The CDR3 loop spans 15 amino acids. V lost 2 bases, J lost 1 base, and 8 bases lay in between. The CDR3 DNA sequence: TGTGCCAGCAGCTTAATCGGGGAGAACACCGGGGAGCTGTTTTTT. This sequence encodes CASSLIGENTGELFF.

In this sample, this clonotype turned up many times. V usage is TRBV9 and J usage is TRBJ2-5; D could derive from TRBD1 or TRBD2 (6 bases each). Germline values: CDR1 SGDLS, CDR2 YYNGEE. The V end lost 5 bases, the J end lost 1 base, and 9 bases lay between the germline ends. This CDR3 is 13 amino acids long. The CDR3 reads CASSGGLQETQYF. CDR3 bases: TGTGCCAGCAGTGGGGGGCTCCAAGAGACCCAGTACTTC.

This clonotype was recorded at least ten times. The chain employs TRBV5-6 and TRBJ1-1, with TRBD1 as a possible D gene (6 bases). With 3 bases removed from V and 4 bases from J, the gap between germline ends came to 10 bases. The CDR3 runs to 13 residues. Per germline, CDR1 SGHDT and CDR2 YYEEEE. The CDR3 bases are TGTGCCAGCAGCTCCACAGGGACCACTGAAGCTTTCTTT. This gives the protein CASSSTGTTEAFF.

The J gene is TRBJ2-7, the V gene TRBV19; D remains unclear. V was clipped by 3 bases and J by 5 bases, with 14 bases between them. CDR1 is LNHDA, CDR2 SQIVND, per germline (reference sequence). The CDR3 contains 14 residues. Here the CDR3 reads CASSMSPASHEQYF. In nucleotides, the CDR3 is TGTGCCAGTAGTATGTCTCCAGCATCCCACGAGCAGTACTTC.

This clonotype was seen repeatedly, ten times or more. J is TRBJ2-7 and V is TRBV7-8; no clear D. This CDR3 spans 12 amino acids. The V gene's germline CDR1 is SGHVS and CDR2 FQNEAQ. V was pared by 3 bases and J by 6 bases, with 9 bases between. The CDR3 DNA reads as TGTGCCAGCAGCTTCAATCCGGGCGAGCAGTACTTC. The encoded protein is CASSFNPGEQYF.

The table lists this clonotype with a few counts. The V and J genes are TRBV13 and TRBJ2-2; D not certain. Germline V lookup: CDR1 PRHDT, CDR2 FYEKMQ (reference sequence). The V and J ends lost 0 bases and 1 base respectively, with 6 bases between them. This CDR3 contains 15 residues. CDR3 in amino acids: CASSLGLLNTGELFF. The CDR3 DNA is TGTGCCAGCAGCTTAGGGCTCCTGAACACCGGGGAGCTGTTTTTT.

The rearrangement joins TRBV15 to TRBJ2-3, with TRBD2 identical over 8 bases. In germline, CDR1 is LNHNV, CDR2 YYDKDF (reference sequence). The CDR3 consists of 17 residues. V was clipped by 5 bases and J by 0 bases; unmatched bases: 10. CDR3 nucleotides: TGTGCCACCAGCCCGCACTTTAGCGGGGCTAGCACAGATACGCAGTATTTT. As protein: CATSPHFSGASTDTQYF.

This clonotype came up a few times. The chain carries TRBV27 and TRBJ2-3; D remains ambiguous. This CDR3 contains 13 residues. Trimming shortened V by 8 bases and J by 2 bases, and 11 bases separated the two germline ends. Germline assignment: CDR1 MNHEY and CDR2 SMNVEV (reference sequence). This chain's CDR3 is CASRIAPTDTQYF. The CDR3 nucleotides read TGTGCCAGCCGAATAGCACCCACAGATACGCAGTATTTT.

There are many counts of this clonotype. The chain links TRBV20-1 to TRBJ1-2; a possible D gene is TRBD1 (5 bases). The CDR3 runs to 14 residues. Trimming took 6 bases from V and 1 from J, leaving 15 bases between them. CDR1 DFQATT and CDR2 SNEGSKA come from the germline V gene (reference sequence). The CDR3 coding sequence is TGCAGTGCAAGGGGCCCTGCGCGTAACTATGGCTACACCTTC. Translating it yields CSARGPARNYGYTF.

In this sample, this clonotype turned up a few times. This chain uses TRBV15 with TRBJ2-2, with TRBD2 as a possible D gene (6 bases). The CDR3 contains 15 residues. Trimming removed 5 bases at V and 4 bases at J, with 14 bases between. CDR1 is LNHNV, CDR2 YYDKDF, per germline (reference sequence). The CDR3 sequence: CATSHRAGLTGELFF. Written as DNA, the CDR3 is TGTGCCACCAGCCACAGAGCGGGCCTCACCGGGGAGCTGTTTTTT.

The table lists this clonotype with many counts. V and J are TRBV20-1 and TRBJ1-5; no firm D call. Germline-derived CDR1 and CDR2 are DFQATT and SNEGSKA (reference sequence). The CDR3 runs 12 residues. Trimming left V 3 bases short and J 9 bases short, with 12 bases between. CDR3 coding DNA: TGCAGTGCTAGGGAGGTTGGAGCGCCCCAGCATTTT. Its translation is CSAREVGAPQHF.

V and J are TRBV7-2 and TRBJ2-7; 7 bases are a match to TRBD2. Germline CDR1 reads SGHTA; CDR2 reads FQGNSA. The V and J ends lost 1 base and 1 base, in that order; junction bases with no gene match: 4. The CDR3 runs to 15 residues. The CDR3 bases are TGTGCCAGCAGCTTAGGATGGGGGGGGTCCTACGAGCAGTACTTC. Translated: CASSLGWGGSYEQYF.

This clonotype appeared a single time. The genes are TRBV5-4 and TRBJ2-2; 9 positions agree with TRBD1. The CDR3 spans 15 residues. V dropped 0 bases and J dropped 7; count of bases not matched to a gene: 4. Germline assignment: CDR1 SGHNT and CDR2 YYREEE (reference sequence). CDR3: CASSLDGTGSGELFF. As DNA, the CDR3 is TGTGCCAGCAGCTTGGATGGGACAGGGAGCGGGGAGCTGTTTTTT.

The chain is built from TRBV12-3 or TRBV12-4 and TRBJ2-1; D possibly matches TRBD1 or TRBD2 (5 bases each). The CDR3 runs 11 residues. The germline V and J ends were trimmed by 2 bases and 13 bases, with 9 bases remaining between them. CDR3: CASSLPGRQFF. The DNA of the CDR3 is TGTGCCAGCAGTTTACCAGGGAGACAGTTCTTC.

CDR3 residues: CASSLASGADIQYF. The CDR3 nucleotides read TGTGCCAGCAGCTTAGCGTCAGGGGCTGACATTCAGTACTTC. V and J are TRBV7-2 and TRBJ2-4; perhaps TRBD1 as D (6 bases). Germline V gives CDR1 SGHTA, CDR2 FQGNSA. Trimming shortened V by 0 bases and J by 8 bases, and 11 bases separated the two germline ends. The CDR3 is 14 residues long.

Many counts were recorded for this clonotype. This chain links TRBV20-1 with TRBJ2-3; the D gene is possibly TRBD1 (6 bases). The CDR3 is 16 amino acids. Trimming took off 4 bases at V and 3 bases at J, with 20 bases between the two ends. CDR1 is DFQATT and CDR2 is SNEGSKA in the germline V gene (reference sequence). CDR3 sequence: CSATIYPGQMTDTQYF. CDR3 nucleotides: TGCAGTGCTACTATCTACCCAGGACAGATGACAGATACGCAGTATTTT.

This clonotype was detected a few times. The chain is built from TRBV5-1 and TRBJ2-3; D is uncertain. V lost 0 bases to trimming and J lost 2 bases, with 7 bases between them. Germline values: CDR1 SGHRS, CDR2 YFSETQ. The CDR3 has 14 amino acids. The CDR3 is CASSLEAFTDTQYF. Written as DNA, the CDR3 is TGCGCCAGCAGCTTGGAGGCTTTCACAGATACGCAGTATTTT.

This clonotype has more than one count but fewer than ten. This chain connects TRBV25-1 to TRBJ2-1; TRBD1 matches 11 bases. Germline trimming cut 7 bases from V and 8 bases from J; bases unmatched to any gene: 7. The CDR3 runs 14 residues. In germline, CDR1 is MGHDK, CDR2 SYGVNS. CDR3: CASTRDRGYDEQFF. The CDR3 nucleotides read TGTGCCAGCACTCGGGACAGGGGGTACGATGAGCAGTTCTTC.